The 13 T cell receptor beta chains in this list originate from one sample, sequenced in a study of blood T cell repertoires in COVID-19. The method was immunoSEQ multiplex PCR; TCRdb's version includes in-frame clones alone and lacks a portion of them. The sample holds 150,000 to 200,000 clones, roughly 79% seen once. What was sequenced was peripheral blood. The receptors originated from a man aged 60-69 years with active or convalescent COVID-19.

The chain combines TRBV28 with TRBJ1-2; TRBD1 matches at 7 bases. Germline V gene sequence: CDR1 MDHEN, CDR2 SYDVKM. With 1 base clipped from V and 7 bases from J, the junction kept 0 bases outside the gene matches. This CDR3 is 12 amino acids long. CDR3 in amino acids: CASSLSGGGYTF. For the CDR3, the DNA is TGTGCCAGCAGTTTATCAGGGGGTGGCTACACCTTC.

The genes are TRBV30 and TRBJ1-6, with 7 bases lining up with TRBD1. This CDR3 region has 15 residues. J lost 10 bases, V lost 5 bases, and 14 bases had no gene match. Germline CDR1 and CDR2: GTSNPN and SVGIG (reference sequence). CDR3: CAWAARQGGQSPLHF. CDR3 bases: TGTGCCTGGGCAGCCCGACAGGGAGGACAATCACCCCTCCACTTT. The full variable domain, rest sourced from reference TRBV30 and TRBJ1-6, is SQTIHQWPATLVQPVGSPLSLECTVEGTSNPNLYWYRQAAGRGLQLLFYSVGIGQISSEVPQNLSASRPQDRQFILSSKKLLLSDSGFYLCAWAARQGGQSPLHFGNGTRLTVT.

The chain uses TRBV5-4 and TRBJ1-1, with D possibly matching TRBD1 (6 bases). The CDR3 is 15 amino acids. Germline loops: CDR1 SGHNT, CDR2 YYREEE (reference sequence). V was shortened by 2 bases and J by 5 bases, with 16 bases between the two germline ends. CDR3 sequence: CASSLPPQGVTEAFF. The CDR3 DNA is TGTGCCAGCAGCTTACCCCCACAGGGTGTTACTGAAGCTTTCTTT.

The chain combines TRBV5-4 with TRBJ2-7, with 12 bases matching TRBD2. The CDR3 spans 17 residues. CDR1 SGHNT and CDR2 YYREEE come from the germline V gene (reference sequence). V lost 4 bases to trimming and J lost 0 bases; unmatched junction nucleotides: 8. The CDR3 bases are TGTGCCAGCAGCATTCTAGCGGGAGGGGTTCTCTCCTACGAGCAGTACTTC. This translates into CASSILAGGVLSYEQYF.

The chain has TRBV5-6 and TRBJ1-5; TRBD1 matches 7 bases. The CDR3 consists of 16 residues. V lost 1 base, J lost 3 bases, and 7 bases stayed unmatched. Germline loops: CDR1 SGHDT, CDR2 YYEEEE. In DNA form, the CDR3 reads TGTGCCAGCAGCTTGTCAACAGGGGAGAACAATCAGCCCCAGCATTTT. Encoded protein: CASSLSTGENNQPQHF.

This clone showed up just once. The V and J genes are TRBV10-3 and TRBJ2-1; 8 bases are a match to TRBD2. V lost 3 bases to trimming and J lost 5 bases; unmatched junction nucleotides: 6. Germline values: CDR1 ENHRY, CDR2 SYGVKD. The CDR3 is 15 amino acids. CDR3: CAISERAGVNNEQFF. In nucleotides, the CDR3 is TGTGCCATCAGTGAACGAGCGGGAGTAAACAATGAGCAGTTCTTC.

The chain joins TRBV19 to TRBJ2-1; 15 nucleotides line up with TRBD2. V lost 0 bases and J lost 9; bases outside the gene matches: 6. CDR1 LNHDA and CDR2 SQIVND come from the germline V gene (reference sequence). The CDR3 is made up of 17 amino acids. This chain's CDR3 is CASSIDGGTSGRSEQFF. DNA for the CDR3: TGTGCCAGTAGTATAGATGGGGGGACTAGCGGGAGGAGTGAGCAGTTCTTC. The full variable domain, in which reference TRBV19 and TRBJ2-1 provide the parts outside the CDR3, is DGGITQSPKYLFRKEGQNVTLSCEQNLNHDAMYWYRQDPGQGLRLIYYSQIVNDFQKGDIAEGYSVSREKKESFPLTVTSAQKNPTAFYLCASSIDGGTSGRSEQFFGPGTRLTVL.

The chain joins TRBV7-3 to TRBJ2-7; 8 bases line up with TRBD1. The CDR3 runs 15 residues. The trim removed 1 base at V and 2 bases at J, leaving 4 bases unmatched. The germline V gene encodes CDR1 SGHTA and CDR2 FQGTGA. This CDR3 reads CASSLMSGGTYEQYF. The CDR3 DNA sequence: TGTGCCAGCAGCTTAATGTCAGGGGGCACCTACGAGCAGTACTTC.

The rearrangement links TRBV29-1 to TRBJ2-3; 8 bases agree with TRBD1. V shed 6 bases, J shed 0 bases, and the junction held 11 bases outside the gene matches. The germline V gene encodes CDR1 SQVTM and CDR2 ANQGSEA. CDR3 length equals 16 residues. CDR3 loop: CSVAGQGQASTDTQYF. In DNA, the CDR3 is TGCAGCGTCGCTGGACAGGGACAAGCTAGCACAGATACGCAGTATTTT.

The rearrangement joins TRBV11-2 to TRBJ2-1; a possible D gene is TRBD2 (5 bases). The CDR3 is 15 amino acids. Trimming shortened V by 3 bases and J by 5 bases, and 14 bases separated the two germline ends. Germline CDR1 and CDR2: SGHAT and FQNNGV. Here the CDR3 reads CASSFAALGDNEQFF. The CDR3 DNA is TGTGCCAGCAGCTTCGCCGCACTCGGGGACAATGAGCAGTTCTTC.

The chain has TRBV6-5 and TRBJ2-3, with 9 bases matching TRBD2. Unmatched junction bases numbered 6, after V lost 0 bases and J lost 5 bases. Germline CDR1 is MNHEY and CDR2 is SVGAGI. The CDR3 is made up of 16 amino acids. CDR3 nucleotides: TGTGCCAGCAGTTACTCTGGCGGGAGGGCCGGAGATACGCAGTATTTT. It encodes CASSYSGGRAGDTQYF.

This clone has a handful of counts. The V call is TRBV6-5, the J call TRBJ1-1; 9 bases line up with TRBD1. V dropped 6 bases and J dropped 11; count of bases not matched to a gene: 7. Germline CDR1 is MNHEY and CDR2 is SVGAGI. The CDR3 runs 12 residues. CDR3 loop: CASRLTGGDAFF. The CDR3 region has the DNA TGTGCCAGCAGACTAACAGGGGGCGACGCTTTCTTT.

V and J are TRBV15 and TRBJ2-7; 8 bases align to TRBD2. J lost 1 base, V lost 4 bases, and 9 bases had no gene match. The germline CDR1 and CDR2 sequences are LNHNV and YYDKDF (reference sequence). CDR3 length equals 16 residues. CDR3 nucleotides: TGTGCCACCAGCACCTGGTCTAGCGGGTTGTCCTACGAGCAGTACTTC. It specifies CATSTWSSGLSYEQYF.